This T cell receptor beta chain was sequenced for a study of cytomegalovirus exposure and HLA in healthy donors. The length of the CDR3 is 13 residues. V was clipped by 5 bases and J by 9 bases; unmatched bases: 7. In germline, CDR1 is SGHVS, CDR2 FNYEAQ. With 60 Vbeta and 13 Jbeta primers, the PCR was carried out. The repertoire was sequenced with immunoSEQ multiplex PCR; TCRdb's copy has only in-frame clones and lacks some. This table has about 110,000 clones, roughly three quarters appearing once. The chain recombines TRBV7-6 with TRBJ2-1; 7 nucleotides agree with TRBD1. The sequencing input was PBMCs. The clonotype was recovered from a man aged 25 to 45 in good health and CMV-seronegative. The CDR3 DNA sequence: TGTGCCAGCAGCCCAAAACAGGGGAGTGAGCAGTTCTTC. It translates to CASSPKQGSEQFF.